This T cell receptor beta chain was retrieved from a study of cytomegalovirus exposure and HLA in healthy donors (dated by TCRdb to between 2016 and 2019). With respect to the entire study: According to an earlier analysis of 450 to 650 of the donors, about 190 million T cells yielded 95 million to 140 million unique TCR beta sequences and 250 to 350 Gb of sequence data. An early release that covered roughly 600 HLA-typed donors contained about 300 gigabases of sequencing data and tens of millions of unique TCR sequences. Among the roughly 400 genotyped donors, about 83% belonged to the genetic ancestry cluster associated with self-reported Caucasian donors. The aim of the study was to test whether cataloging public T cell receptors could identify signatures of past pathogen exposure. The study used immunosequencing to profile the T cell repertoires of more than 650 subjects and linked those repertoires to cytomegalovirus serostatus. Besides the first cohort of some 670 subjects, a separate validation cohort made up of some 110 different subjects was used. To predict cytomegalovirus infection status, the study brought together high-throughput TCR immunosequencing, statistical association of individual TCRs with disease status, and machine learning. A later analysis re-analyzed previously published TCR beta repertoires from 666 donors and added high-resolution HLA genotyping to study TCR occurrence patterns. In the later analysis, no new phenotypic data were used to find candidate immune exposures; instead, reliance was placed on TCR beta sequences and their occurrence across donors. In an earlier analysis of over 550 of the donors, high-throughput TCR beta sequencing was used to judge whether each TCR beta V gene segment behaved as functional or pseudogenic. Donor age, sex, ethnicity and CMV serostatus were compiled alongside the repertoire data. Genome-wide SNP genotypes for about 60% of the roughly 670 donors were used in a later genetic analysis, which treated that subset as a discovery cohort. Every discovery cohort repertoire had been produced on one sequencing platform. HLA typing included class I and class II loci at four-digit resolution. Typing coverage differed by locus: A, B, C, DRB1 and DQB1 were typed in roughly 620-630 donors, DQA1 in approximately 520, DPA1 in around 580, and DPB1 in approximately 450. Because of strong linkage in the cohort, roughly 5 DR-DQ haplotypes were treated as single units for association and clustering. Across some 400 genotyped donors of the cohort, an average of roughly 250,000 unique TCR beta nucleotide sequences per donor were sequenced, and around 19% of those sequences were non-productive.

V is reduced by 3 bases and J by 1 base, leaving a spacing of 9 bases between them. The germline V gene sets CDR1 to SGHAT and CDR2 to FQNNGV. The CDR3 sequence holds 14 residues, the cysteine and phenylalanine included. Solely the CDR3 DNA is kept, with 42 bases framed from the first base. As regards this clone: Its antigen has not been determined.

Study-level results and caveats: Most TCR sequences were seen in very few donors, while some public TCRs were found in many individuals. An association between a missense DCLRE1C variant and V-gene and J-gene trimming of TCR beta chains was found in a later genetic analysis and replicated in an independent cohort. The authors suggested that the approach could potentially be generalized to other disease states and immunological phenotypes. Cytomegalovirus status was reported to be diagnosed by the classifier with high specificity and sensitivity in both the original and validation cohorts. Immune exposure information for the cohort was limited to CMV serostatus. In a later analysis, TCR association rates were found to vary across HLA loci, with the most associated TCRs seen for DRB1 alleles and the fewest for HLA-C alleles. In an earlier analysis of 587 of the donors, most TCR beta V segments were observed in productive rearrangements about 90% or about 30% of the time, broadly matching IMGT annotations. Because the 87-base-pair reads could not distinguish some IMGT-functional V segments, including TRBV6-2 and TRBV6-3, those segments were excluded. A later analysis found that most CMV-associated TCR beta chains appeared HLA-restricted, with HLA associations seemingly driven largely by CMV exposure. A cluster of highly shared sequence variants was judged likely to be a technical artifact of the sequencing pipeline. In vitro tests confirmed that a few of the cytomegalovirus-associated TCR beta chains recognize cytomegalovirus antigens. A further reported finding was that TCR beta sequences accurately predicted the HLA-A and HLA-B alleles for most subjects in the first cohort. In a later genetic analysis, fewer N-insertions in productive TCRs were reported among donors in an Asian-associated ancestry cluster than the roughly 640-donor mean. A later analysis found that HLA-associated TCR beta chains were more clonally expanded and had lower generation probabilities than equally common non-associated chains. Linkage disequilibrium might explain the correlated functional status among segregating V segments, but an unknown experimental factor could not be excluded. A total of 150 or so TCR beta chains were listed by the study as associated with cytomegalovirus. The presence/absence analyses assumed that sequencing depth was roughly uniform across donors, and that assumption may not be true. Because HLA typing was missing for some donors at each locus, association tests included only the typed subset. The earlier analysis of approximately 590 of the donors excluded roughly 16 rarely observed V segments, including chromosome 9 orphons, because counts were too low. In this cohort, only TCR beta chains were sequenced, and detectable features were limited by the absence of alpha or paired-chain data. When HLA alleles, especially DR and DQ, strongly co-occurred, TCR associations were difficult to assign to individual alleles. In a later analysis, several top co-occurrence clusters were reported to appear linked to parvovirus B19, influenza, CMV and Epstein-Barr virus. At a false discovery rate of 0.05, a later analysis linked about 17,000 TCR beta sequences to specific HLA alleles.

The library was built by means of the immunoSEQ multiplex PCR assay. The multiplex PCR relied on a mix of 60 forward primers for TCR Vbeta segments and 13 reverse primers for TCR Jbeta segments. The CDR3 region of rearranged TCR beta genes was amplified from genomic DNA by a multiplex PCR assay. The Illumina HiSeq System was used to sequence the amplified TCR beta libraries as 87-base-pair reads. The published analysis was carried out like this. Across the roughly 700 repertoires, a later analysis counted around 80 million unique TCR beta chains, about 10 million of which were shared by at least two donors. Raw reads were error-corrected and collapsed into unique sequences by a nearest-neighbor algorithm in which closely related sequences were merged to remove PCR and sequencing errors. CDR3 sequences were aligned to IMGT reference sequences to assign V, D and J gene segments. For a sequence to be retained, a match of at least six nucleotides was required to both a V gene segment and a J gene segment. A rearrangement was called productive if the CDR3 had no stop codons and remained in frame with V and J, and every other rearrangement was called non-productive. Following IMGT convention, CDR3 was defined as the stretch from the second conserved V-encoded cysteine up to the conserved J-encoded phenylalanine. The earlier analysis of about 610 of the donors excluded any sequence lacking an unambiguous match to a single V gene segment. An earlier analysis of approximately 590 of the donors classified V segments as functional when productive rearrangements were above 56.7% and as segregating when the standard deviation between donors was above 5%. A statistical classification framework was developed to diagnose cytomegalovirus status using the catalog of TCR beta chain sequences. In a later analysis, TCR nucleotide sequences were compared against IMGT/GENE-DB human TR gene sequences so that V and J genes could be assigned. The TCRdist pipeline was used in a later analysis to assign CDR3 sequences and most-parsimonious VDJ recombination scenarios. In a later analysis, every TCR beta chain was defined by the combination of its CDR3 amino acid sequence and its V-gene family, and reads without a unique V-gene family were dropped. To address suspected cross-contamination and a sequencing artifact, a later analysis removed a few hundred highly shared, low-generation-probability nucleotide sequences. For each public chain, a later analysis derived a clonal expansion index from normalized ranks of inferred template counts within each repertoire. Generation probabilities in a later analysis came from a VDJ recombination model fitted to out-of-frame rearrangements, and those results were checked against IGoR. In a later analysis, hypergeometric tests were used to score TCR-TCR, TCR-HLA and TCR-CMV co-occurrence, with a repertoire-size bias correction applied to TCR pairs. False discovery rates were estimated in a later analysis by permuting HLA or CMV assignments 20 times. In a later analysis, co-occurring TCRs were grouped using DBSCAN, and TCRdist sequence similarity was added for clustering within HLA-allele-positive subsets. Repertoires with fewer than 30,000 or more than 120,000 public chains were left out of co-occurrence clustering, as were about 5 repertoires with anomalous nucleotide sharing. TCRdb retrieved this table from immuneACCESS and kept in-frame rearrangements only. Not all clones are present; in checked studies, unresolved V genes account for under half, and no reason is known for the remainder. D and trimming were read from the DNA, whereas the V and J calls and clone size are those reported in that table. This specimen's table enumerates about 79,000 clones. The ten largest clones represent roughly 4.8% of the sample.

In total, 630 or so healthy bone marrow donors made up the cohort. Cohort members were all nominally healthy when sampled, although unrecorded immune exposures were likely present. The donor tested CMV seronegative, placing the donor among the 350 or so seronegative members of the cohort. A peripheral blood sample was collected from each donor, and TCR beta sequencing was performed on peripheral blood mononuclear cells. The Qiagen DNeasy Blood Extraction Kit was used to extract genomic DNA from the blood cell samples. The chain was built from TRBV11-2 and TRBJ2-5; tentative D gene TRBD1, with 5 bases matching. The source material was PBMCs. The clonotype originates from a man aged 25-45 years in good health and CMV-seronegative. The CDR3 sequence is CASSFRQSQETQYF. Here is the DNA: TGTGCCAGCAGCTTCCGACAGTCCCAAGAGACCCAGTACTTC.